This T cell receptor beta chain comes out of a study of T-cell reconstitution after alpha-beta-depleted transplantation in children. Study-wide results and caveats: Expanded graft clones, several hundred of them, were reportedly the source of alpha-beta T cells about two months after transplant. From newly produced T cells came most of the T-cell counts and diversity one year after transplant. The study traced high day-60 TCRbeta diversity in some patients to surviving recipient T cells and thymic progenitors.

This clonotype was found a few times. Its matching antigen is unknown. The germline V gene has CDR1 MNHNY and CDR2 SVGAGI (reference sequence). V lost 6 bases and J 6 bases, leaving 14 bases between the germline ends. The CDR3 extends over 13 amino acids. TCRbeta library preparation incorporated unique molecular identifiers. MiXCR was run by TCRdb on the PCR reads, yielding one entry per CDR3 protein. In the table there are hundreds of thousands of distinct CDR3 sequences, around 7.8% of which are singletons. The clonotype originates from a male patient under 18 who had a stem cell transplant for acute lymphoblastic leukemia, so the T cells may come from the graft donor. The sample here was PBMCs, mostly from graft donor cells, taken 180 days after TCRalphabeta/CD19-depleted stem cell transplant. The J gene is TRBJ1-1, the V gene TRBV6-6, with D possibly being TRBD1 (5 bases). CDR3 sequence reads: CASSLQGMAEAFF. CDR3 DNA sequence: TGTGCCAGCAGCCTTCAGGGTATGGCTGAAGCTTTCTTT.